The text below deals with one T cell receptor beta chain. Its antigen is currently unknown. Sorted CD4+ subsets: naive, central memory, regulatory, stem cell-like memory (CD45RO/CCR7/CD25/CD127/CD95/CD27 panel). The sample belongs to a study of beta chain features in type 1 diabetes. Across the study: The study found patients and healthy donors alike in age, gender and cell yields. Study-wide findings and caveats: All four CD4+ subsets of Type 1 diabetes patients contained TCRB CDR3s that were moderately but significantly shorter. cDNA-based sequencing might over-represent cells highly expressing TCR. PCR, the amplification step, might favor shorter templates, equally in patients and controls.

CDR3 length: 12 amino acids. Trimming stripped 0 bases from V and 3 bases from J, with 5 bases between. Germline assignment: CDR1 GTSNPN and CDR2 SVGIG (reference sequence). Isolated RNA was reverse transcribed in full, so expressed TCRB transcripts were sequenced. The data were produced by immunoSEQ multiplex PCR, yet TCRdb's version contains in-frame clones alone and is incomplete. The data contain about 390,000 clones, 8.5% to 10% of them seen just once; the ten biggest clones take up about 0.6%. The sample taken for sequencing was central memory CD4+ T cells from blood. This sequence originates from a man aged 25-45 years with type 1 diabetes. The V and J genes are TRBV30 and TRBJ2-5, with D unresolved. CDR3 DNA sequence: TGTGCCTGGAGTGTCCAGGAAGAGACCCAGTACTTC. Its protein product is CAWSVQEETQYF.